The clone carrying this T cell receptor (beta chain) showed up just a few times. Its target is not known. The data belong to a study of cytomegalovirus exposure and HLA in healthy donors. General study findings and limits: While the bulk of TCR sequences proved rare, some public TCRs turned up in many donors. Later on, an analysis showed TCR association rates differing by HLA locus, with DRB1 the most and HLA-C the fewest. The study designated fewer than 200 TCR beta chains cytomegalovirus-associated.

Primers included in the PCR were 60 Vbeta and 13 Jbeta primers. Only in-frame clones appear in the TCRdb table, and some are missing; sequencing was by immunoSEQ multiplex PCR. The sample contains some 150,000 clones, roughly 9.6% of which appear only once. Per germline, CDR1 SGHNT and CDR2 YYREEE (reference sequence). V trimming: 4 bases; J trimming: 12 bases; junction bases outside the gene matches: 11. The CDR3 runs 14 residues. J is TRBJ1-2 and V is TRBV5-4; 11 bases align to TRBD1. The sequence was collected from a middle-aged woman in good health and CMV-seropositive. The material sequenced was PBMCs. The CDR3 loop is CASSAGQGAEVNTF. DNA of the CDR3: TGTGCCAGCAGCGCAGGACAGGGGGCGGAGGTTAACACCTTC.